The rows below give T cell receptor beta chains drawn from one sample of a study of cytomegalovirus exposure and HLA in healthy donors. Data came from immunoSEQ multiplex PCR; TCRdb stores just in-frame clones and leaves some out. The sample lists around 300,000 clones; just over 85% were seen once. The sequencing sample was made of PBMCs. These receptors were collected from a woman in her late teens or twenties in good health and CMV-seronegative. The conserved cysteine and the conserved F or W are not part of the CDR3 here.

v_call cdr3_aa
TRBV25-1 ASSDTVRGNEKLF
TRBV29-1 SVYTGPEQY
TRBV13 ASSSGQGDETQY
TRBV2 ASTPQAVGTDTQY
TRBV19 ASNQLEKNTEAF
TRBV5-1 ASSPDRNQPQH
TRBV5-1 ASSLGGTSGKGEQF
TRBV6-5 ASSYEGETQY
TRBV5-4 ASSPPGTDTQY
TRBV2 ASSRGFGETQY
TRBV5-1 ASSLDGSYT
TRBV7-2 ASSLVQARAPLH
TRBV2 ASSGGRWAGELF
TRBV4-3 ASKPGTSGRTDTQY
TRBV5-1 ASRDRENTEAF
TRBV18 ASSPEGSNQPQH
TRBV13 ASSLRTGRSTGELF
TRBV12-5 ASGTTSGTGRHEQY
TRBV4-3 ASSPGTVPVLT
TRBV7-9 ASSSVSQGNTEAF
TRBV11-2 ASSPPRVREQY
TRBV11-1 ASSLSTVVSDEQY
TRBV13 ASSLVGEGELF
TRBV6-4 ASSDSMSRPF
TRBV9 ASSVGTSGYNEQF
TRBV5-1 ASSLALEGRHTQY
TRBV6-1 ASSVQGPTEAF
TRBV2 ASSETGGNQPQH
TRBV5-4 ASSSPTGGHTEAF
TRBV19 ASSITHQGGEQF
TRBV6-1 ASSTRATEAF
TRBV13 ASSTLLWGEVNEQF
TRBV6-5 ASSYTGTNNEQY
TRBV7-3 ASSLEGTTTEAF
TRBV19 ASSMNVRSADTQY
TRBV5-1 ASSLDGEGSQPQH
TRBV7-9 ASSDGTGIVRGNQPQH
TRBV6-4 ASSYGQGATEAF
TRBV5-6 ASSLVNPGNTEAF
TRBV5-4 ASSLENPLMSGYT
TRBV30 AWSVGQARQPQH
TRBV4-3 ASSPVAFNYGYT
TRBV27 ASSLGEGYGYT
TRBV11-2 ASSSQQGAEGYT
TRBV5-1 ASSLVVVVGQGTEAF
TRBV30 AWSVGQGFRYGYT
TRBV27 ASSPGTSGRVVCHEQY
TRBV28 ASSLWGRGHYGYT
TRBV28 ASIKQSTEAF
TRBV5-1 ASSSGRFYNEQF
TRBV2 ASSEQGFAKNTGELF
TRBV30 AQRGRGTRNTIY
TRBV9 ASSVGLLNTEAF